Presented here are 3 T cell receptor beta chains from one specimen sequenced in a study of blood T cells in healthy people across ages. A second PCR, run for about 6 to 11 cycles, used a sample-barcoded 5' primer plus a J-beta primer mix. A single record per CDR3 protein comes from TCRdb applying MiXCR to the 5' RACE reads. The sample has fewer than 900,000 distinct CDR3 sequences, approximately 43% seen once. What was sequenced was blood. Receptor source: a woman aged 60-75 years in good health.

The rearrangement links TRBV9 to TRBJ1-5; 10 bases line up with TRBD1. V lost 0 bases to trimming and J lost 8 bases; unmatched junction nucleotides: 8. CDR3 length: 16 residues. Germline V gives CDR1 SGDLS, CDR2 YYNGEE. CDR3 in DNA: TGTGCCAGCAGCGTAGGCCCCGACAGGGGGCGTGAGCCCCAGCATTTT. Amino acids: CASSVGPDRGREPQHF.

Regarding this clonotype: At one of its ends the junction is not consistent with the germline gene, which may arise from a read error. The rearrangement links TRBV27 to TRBJ1-6, with 8 bases aligning to TRBD1. Germline lookup yields CDR1 MNHEY and CDR2 SMNVEV (reference sequence). The length of the CDR3 is 15 residues. The CDR3 region has the DNA TGTGCCAGCAAAGCAGGGGGCGTCTATAATTCACCCCCCCACTTT. It encodes CASKAGGVYNSPPHF.

This chain links TRBV27 with TRBJ1-4; the D is unclear. Germline lookup yields CDR1 MNHEY and CDR2 SMNVEV (reference sequence). This CDR3 is built from 14 residues. With 2 bases removed from V and 7 bases from J, the gap between germline ends came to 11 bases. DNA for the CDR3: TGTGCCAGCAGTTTAGAGGTTAAAGGTGAAAAACTGTTTTTT. This sequence encodes CASSLEVKGEKLFF.